Each of the 24 T cell receptor beta chains below was sequenced from the same sample in a study of T cells in Graves' hyperthyroidism and ophthalmopathy. RNA transcripts were the template for amplifying TCR beta CDR3 regions. First-round RT-PCR targeting the TCR CDR3 was performed with the HTBI primer set. TCRdb reanalysed the multiplex PCR reads using MiXCR and keeps one entry per CDR3 protein. The sample lists hundreds of thousands of distinct CDR3 sequences, around 21% occurring once. The sequencing sample was made of blood. The origin of the receptors is a man aged 25-40 years with Graves' ophthalmopathy.

The rearrangement joins TRBV11-2 to TRBJ2-7; 9 positions agree with TRBD2. There are 14 residues in the CDR3. Germline V gives CDR1 SGHAT, CDR2 FQNNGV. The V gene end was trimmed by 5 bases and the J gene end by 6 bases; junction bases not matched to a gene: 8. The CDR3 nucleotides are TGTGCCAGCAGCCCCATAGCGGGAGACGGCGAGCAGTACTTC. Amino acid sequence: CASSPIAGDGEQYF.

This clonotype has only a few counts. The V and J genes are TRBV20-1 and TRBJ2-2; D unresolved. Trimming took 6 bases from V and 8 from J, leaving 10 bases between them. The germline CDR1 and CDR2 sequences are DFQATT and SNEGSKA (reference sequence). This CDR3 is 11 amino acids long. The CDR3 region is CSATLLGELFF. As DNA, the CDR3 is TGCAGTGCAACCCTTCTTGGGGAGCTGTTTTTT.

This rearrangement joins TRBV5-1 to TRBJ2-2, with 8 bases fitting TRBD1. Trimming took 4 bases from V and 4 from J; bases not matched to a gene: 6. Germline CDR1 and CDR2: SGHRS and YFSETQ. CDR3 length: 15 amino acids. The CDR3 region is CASSPGGPVTGELFF. In DNA, the CDR3 is TGCGCCAGCAGCCCAGGGGGCCCGGTCACCGGGGAGCTGTTTTTT.

In this sample, this clonotype turned up many times. The chain joins TRBV20-1 to TRBJ1-5, with 11 bases aligning to TRBD1. The trim removed 3 bases at V and 6 bases at J, leaving 7 bases unmatched. CDR1 and CDR2 from the germline V gene are DFQATT and SNEGSKA (reference sequence). This CDR3 has 15 amino acids. CDR3 sequence: CSARSRTGGFQPQHF. CDR3 sequence (DNA): TGCAGTGCTAGGAGCAGGACAGGGGGCTTTCAGCCCCAGCATTTT.

This clonotype has ten or more counts. V usage is TRBV24-1 and J usage is TRBJ1-4; D remains unclear. With 4 bases removed from V and 10 bases from J, the gap between germline ends came to 12 bases. Germline assignment: CDR1 KGHDR and CDR2 SFDVKD. The length of the CDR3 is 13 residues. The CDR3 region is CATSDLTNGKLFF. The CDR3, as DNA: TGTGCCACCAGTGACCTGACAAACGGAAAACTGTTTTTT.

The V and J genes are TRBV10-3 and TRBJ2-2; D unclear. Germline CDR1 is ENHRY and CDR2 is SYGVKD. V was cut by 4 bases and J by 3 bases, with 6 bases left in between. The CDR3 is 13 residues long. The CDR3 reads CAISGRDTGELFF. CDR3 DNA sequence: TGTGCCATCAGTGGTCGAGACACCGGGGAGCTGTTTTTT.

This clonotype was counted many times. The chain carries TRBV5-1 and TRBJ2-5, with 7 bases lining up with TRBD2. From germline, CDR1 is SGHRS and CDR2 YFSETQ. The CDR3 spans 16 residues. The junction had 13 bases not matched to a gene; V was cut back by 4 bases and J by 4 bases. CDR3 bases: TGCGCCAGCAGCATGCAACTAGCGAGAGTAGGAGAGACCCAGTACTTC. Translated: CASSMQLARVGETQYF.

To note about this clonotype: This could be a read error, since a much larger clone is one nucleotide away. The chain is built from TRBV5-1 and TRBJ2-7; TRBD2 agrees at 7 bases. The CDR3 consists of 13 residues. The germline V gene has CDR1 SGHRS and CDR2 YFSETQ. This chain's CDR3 is CVSSRTSPYEQYF. CDR3 DNA sequence: TGCGTCAGCAGCCGGACTAGTCCCTACGAGCAGTACTTC.

This clonotype was recorded a few times. An end of the junction does not agree with germline; a read error may underlie this. The rearrangement uses TRBV24-1 and TRBJ2-5, with 8 bases matching TRBD2. This CDR3 is 16 amino acids long. Per the germline V gene, CDR1 is KGHDR and CDR2 is SFDVKD. In nucleotides, the CDR3 is TGTGCCACCAGTGATTTGGCGGGAGGAGGATGGGAGACCCGGTACTTC. Protein: CATSDLAGGGWETRYF.

The genes are TRBV7-8 and TRBJ1-1; 8 positions match TRBD1. This CDR3 region has 15 residues. CDR1 is SGHVS and CDR2 is FQNEAQ in the germline V gene. Trimming took 1 base from V and 1 from J; bases not matched to a gene: 2. The CDR3 DNA reads TGTGCCAGCAGCTTAGTAGGGACAGGGAACACTGAAGCTTTCTTT. Protein sequence: CASSLVGTGNTEAFF.

In its sample, this clonotype was seen many times. The chain couples TRBV12-3 or TRBV12-4 to TRBJ2-5; D remains unclear. This CDR3 region has 14 residues. With 1 base removed from V and 4 bases from J, the gap between germline ends came to 10 bases. CDR3 sequence reads: CASSLESYGETQYF. CDR3 DNA: TGTGCCAGCAGTTTAGAGTCCTACGGAGAGACCCAGTACTTC.

This clonotype was counted between two and nine times. This chain joins TRBV20-1 and TRBJ2-2, with 7 bases lining up with TRBD1. Trimming removed 5 bases from V and 1 base from J; junction bases left unmatched: 7. Germline CDR1 reads DFQATT; CDR2 reads SNEGSKA (reference sequence). The CDR3 is made up of 15 amino acids. The CDR3 sequence is CSAEGARGNTGELFF. In DNA, the CDR3 is TGCAGTGCTGAGGGGGCCAGGGGGAACACCGGGGAGCTGTTTTTT.

This chain joins TRBV6-1 and TRBJ2-1, with D perhaps matching TRBD2 (6 bases). Trimming took 0 bases from V and 3 from J, leaving 15 bases between them. CDR1 MNHNS and CDR2 SASEGT come from the germline V gene. The CDR3 length is 17 residues. This CDR3 is CASSEAVAVDLYNEQFF. The CDR3 DNA reads TGTGCCAGCAGTGAAGCGGTAGCGGTCGACCTCTACAATGAGCAGTTCTTC.

This clonotype was detected only a few times. This chain links TRBV27 with TRBJ1-6, with D possibly matching TRBD1 (6 bases). The CDR3 has 15 residues. CDR1 is MNHEY, CDR2 SMNVEV, per germline (reference sequence). Between the trimmed V and J ends, which lost 6 bases and 6 bases, there was a span of 15 bases. The CDR3 loop reads CASRLQGTANSPLHF. The CDR3 nucleotides are TGTGCCAGCAGACTACAGGGAACTGCTAATTCACCCCTCCACTTT.

The gene calls are TRBV20-1 and TRBJ2-7, with 10 bases aligning to TRBD2. The CDR3 contains 12 residues. CDR1 DFQATT and CDR2 SNEGSKA come from the germline V gene (reference sequence). V lost 6 bases to trimming and J lost 4 bases; unmatched junction nucleotides: 3. CDR3 nucleotide sequence: TGCAGTGCGAGGACTAGCGGATACGAGCAGTACTTC. This sequence encodes CSARTSGYEQYF.

Concerning this clonotype: One end of the junction varies from germline; a read error may be responsible. The V and J genes are TRBV6-1 and TRBJ2-7, with 7 bases lining up with TRBD1. CDR3 length equals 13 residues. Germline values: CDR1 MNHNS, CDR2 SASEGT. As DNA, the CDR3 is TGTGTCAGCACTACGGGACAGAGCTACGAGCAGTACTTC. As protein: CVSTTGQSYEQYF.

This clonotype was recorded many times. V gene TRBV6-2 or TRBV6-3 combines with J gene TRBJ2-7, with TRBD1 matching over 9 bases. The CDR3 runs 15 residues. The J segment lost 5 bases and the V segment lost 4 bases, leaving 9 bases of the junction unmatched. CDR1 is MNHEY, CDR2 SVGEGT, per germline. CDR3 region: CASSSAGTGMHEQYF. DNA of the CDR3: TGTGCCAGCAGTTCCGCCGGGACAGGGATGCACGAGCAGTACTTC.

This clonotype was recorded at least ten times. The chain couples TRBV10-3 to TRBJ1-1, with D possibly TRBD1 on 5 matching bases. Germline assignment: CDR1 ENHRY and CDR2 SYGVKD. This CDR3 comprises 14 residues. With 7 bases removed from V and 4 bases from J, the gap between germline ends came to 16 bases. CDR3 sequence reads: CAITSDSYLTEAFF. The CDR3 region has the DNA TGTGCCATCACCAGCGACAGCTACCTCACTGAAGCTTTCTTT.

This clonotype has more than one count but fewer than ten. The chain is built from TRBV20-1 and TRBJ2-1; 8 nucleotides match TRBD2. The junction had 13 bases not matched to a gene; V was cut back by 7 bases and J by 8 bases. The CDR3 is made up of 14 amino acids. CDR1 and CDR2 from the germline V gene are DFQATT and SNEGSKA (reference sequence). The CDR3 reads CSVLPGLVFDEQFF. The CDR3 nucleotides read TGCAGTGTCCTCCCGGGACTAGTATTCGATGAGCAGTTCTTC.

This chain connects TRBV12-3 or TRBV12-4 to TRBJ1-2; no firm D call. Trimming cost V 4 bases and J 7 bases, with 10 bases left between them. The length of the CDR3 is 12 residues. CDR3 loop: CASSYTFSGYTF. CDR3 bases: TGTGCCAGCAGTTACACATTCTCTGGCTACACCTTC.

This clonotype turned up a few times. The V gene is TRBV19, the J gene TRBJ2-1; D remains ambiguous. In germline, CDR1 is LNHDA, CDR2 SQIVND (reference sequence). V lost 10 bases to trimming and J lost 7 bases, with 20 bases between them. The CDR3 is 14 amino acids. CDR3 in DNA: TGTGCCACCGCGGTGGCTCCTTTGGTGAATGAGCAGTTCTTC. Translating it yields CATAVAPLVNEQFF.

This clonotype turned up a few times. The V gene is TRBV27, the J gene TRBJ2-7, with D perhaps TRBD1 or TRBD2 (5 bases each). Germline V gene lookup returns CDR1 MNHEY and CDR2 SMNVEV (reference sequence). Trimming stripped 3 bases from V and 6 bases from J, with 12 bases between. The CDR3 loop spans 13 amino acids. CDR3 in amino acids: CASSFSVRGEQYF. The CDR3 DNA follows: TGTGCCAGCAGTTTCAGTGTGAGGGGCGAGCAGTACTTC.

The chain carries TRBV25-1 and TRBJ2-1; 16 nucleotides line up with TRBD2. The germline CDR1 and CDR2 sequences are MGHDK and SYGVNS. This CDR3 spans 18 amino acids. The trim removed 6 bases at V and 4 bases at J, leaving 9 bases unmatched. For the CDR3, the DNA is TGTGCCAGCAGGGGGGCGGGGGGACTAGCGGGAGGGTACAATGAGCAGTTCTTC. Protein product: CASRGAGGLAGGYNEQFF.

The chain links TRBV27 to TRBJ2-1, with 9 positions matching TRBD1. This CDR3 has 16 residues. Looked up from germline, CDR1 is MNHEY and CDR2 is SMNVEV (reference sequence). V dropped 5 bases and J dropped 1; count of bases not matched to a gene: 6. DNA of the CDR3: TGTGCCAGCAGTGGGTCGGGACAGGGATCCTACAATGAGCAGTTCTTC. It yields the protein CASSGSGQGSYNEQFF.